Below, 32 T cell receptor beta chains from the same sample are listed, as sequenced in a study of breast tumors, draining lymph nodes, adjacent tissues (dated by TCRdb to about 2016). Preparation of the library involved multiplex PCR. For sequencing, an Illumina HiSeq 2000 was employed. TCRdb reran the public reads through fastp at Q25 and MiXCR, keeping productive beta chains. Every CDR3 protein is listed once, alongside the most common genes and DNA of its rows. The sample includes under 20,000 distinct CDR3 sequences, with approximately 42% observed a single time. The ten largest clonotypes hold approximately 20% of the sample. The sequencing input was breast tumor tissue. All receptors derive from a female donor with breast cancer. Some clones in this sample may be carry-over from other donors' samples.

This clonotype was observed at least ten times. A much larger clonotype is one base distant, so this may be a read error. This sequence joins TRBV20-1 and TRBJ2-1; 9 bases are a match to TRBD2. The CDR3 is 16 residues long. The germline V gene has CDR1 DFQATT and CDR2 SNEGSKA (reference sequence). Trimming removed 2 bases from V and 8 bases from J; junction bases left unmatched: 13. CDR3 amino acids: CSARIIGGLAPHEQFF. CDR3 DNA: TGCAGTGCTAGAATTATAGGGGGACTAGCTCCCCATGAGCAGTTCTTC.

The chain links TRBV20-1 to TRBJ2-1; 8 bases align to TRBD2. With V trimmed by 3 bases and J by 7 bases, 14 bases remained unmatched. Germline V gene data show CDR1 as DFQATT and CDR2 as SNEGSKA (reference sequence). CDR3 size: 16 residues. This chain's CDR3 is CSASPGGSGSRNEQFF. The CDR3 DNA follows: TGCAGTGCTAGCCCGGGGGGGAGCGGGAGTAGGAATGAGCAGTTCTTC.

About this clonotype: A junction end diverges from the germline sequence, so it may reflect a read error. The rearrangement joins TRBV30 to TRBJ2-2; D call uncertain. CDR3 size: 13 residues. CDR1 is GTSNPN and CDR2 is SVGIG in the germline V gene (reference sequence). CDR3 nucleotide sequence: TGTGCCCGGAGTGTCGGCAGGTCCAGGGAGCTGTTTTTT. It is translated as CARSVGRSRELFF.

This clonotype appeared a few times. This may come from a read error, since a much larger clone is one base off. This chain joins TRBV5-4 and TRBJ2-1; D not certain. CDR3 size: 13 residues. Trimming left V 4 bases short and J 7 bases short, with 12 bases between. Germline V lookup: CDR1 SGHNT, CDR2 YYREEE (reference sequence). Here the CDR3 DNA reads TGTGCCAGCAGCCCCTCGACTTCGAATGAGCAGTTCTTC. Its translation is CASSPSTSNEQFF.

This clonotype appeared many times. The rearrangement uses TRBV28 and TRBJ2-1; weak D call: TRBD2 (5 bases). The V gene lost 3 bases and the J gene lost 3 bases, with 15 bases spanning the gap. The germline gives CDR1 MDHEN, CDR2 SYDVKM. This CDR3 has 16 residues. In nucleotides, the CDR3 is TGTGCCAGCAGTTTCGAGGGCAGGCGGGTCTACAATGAGCAGTTCTTC. Encoded protein: CASSFEGRRVYNEQFF.

The sample holds many counts of this clonotype. This chain uses TRBV6-1 with TRBJ1-5; 10 bases are a match to TRBD1. This CDR3 contains 16 residues. Germline-derived CDR1 and CDR2 are MNHNS and SASEGT. The junction had 7 bases not matched to a gene; V was cut back by 4 bases and J by 4 bases. The DNA for the CDR3 is TGTGCCAGCAGTGTTAGACAGGGGGCCGATAATCAGCCCCAGCATTTT. Protein product: CASSVRQGADNQPQHF.

This clonotype was seen at least ten times. The chain joins TRBV7-3 to TRBJ2-1; possibly TRBD1 for D (6 bases). From germline, CDR1 is SGHTA and CDR2 FQGTGA. CDR3 length: 15 amino acids. With 6 bases removed from V and 6 bases from J, the gap between germline ends came to 18 bases. This CDR3 reads CASRSGQGKGNEQFF. In DNA form, the CDR3 reads TGTGCCAGCAGGTCGGGGCAGGGGAAGGGCAATGAGCAGTTCTTC. Supplemented by reference TRBV7-3 and TRBJ2-1, the full variable domain reads GAGVSQTPSNKVTEKGKYVELRCDPISGHTALYWYRQSLGQGPEFLIYFQGTGAADDSGLPNDRFFAVRPEGSVSTLKIQRTERGDSAVYLCASRSGQGKGNEQFFGPGTRLTVL.

Details on this clonotype: Because it lacks the conserved phenylalanine or tryptophan at the end, this CDR3 is likely a read error. This chain joins TRBV18 and TRBJ2-7; no firm D call. Germline CDR1 is KGHSH and CDR2 is LQKENI. The CDR3 runs 11 residues. CDR3 in amino acids: CASSPAYEQYL. CDR3 DNA: TGCGCCAGCTCACCAGCCTACGAGCAGTACCTC.

This clonotype showed up many times. The chain combines TRBV11-3 with TRBJ2-1; 10 bases are shared with TRBD2. The CDR3 is 16 amino acids. Looked up from germline, CDR1 is SGHNT and CDR2 is YENEEA. V gave up 5 bases and J gave up 8 bases; unmatched junction bases: 12. CDR3 amino acids: CASSQLAGRLQYEQFF. CDR3 sequence (DNA): TGTGCCAGCAGCCAACTAGCGGGGCGGCTACAATATGAGCAGTTCTTC.

This clonotype was seen ten or more times. CDR3 DNA sequence: TGTGCCAGCAGCAACACCAAAGAGACCCAGTACTTC. It yields the protein CASSNTKETQYF. This chain uses TRBV6-2 or TRBV6-3 with TRBJ2-5, with D uncertain. The V gene lost 6 bases and the J gene lost 3 bases, with 8 bases spanning the gap. CDR3 length: 12 amino acids. Per germline, CDR1 MNHEY and CDR2 SVGEGT.

By its share, this clonotype is medium-sized. The chain links TRBV6-5 to TRBJ2-7; the D gene is possibly TRBD1 (6 bases). Germline CDR1 is MNHEY and CDR2 is SVGAGI. V lost 7 bases, J lost 6 bases, and 16 bases lay in between. This CDR3 has 13 amino acids. The CDR3 DNA reads as TGTGCCAGCACTACAGGGAAAGTTCGCGAGCAGTACTTC. Protein product: CASTTGKVREQYF.

This clonotype was seen ten or more times. The chain couples TRBV6-1 to TRBJ2-7, with 8 bases matching TRBD2. Germline V lookup: CDR1 MNHNS, CDR2 SASEGT. After removal of 4 bases from V and 4 bases from J, the junction contained 6 bases not matched to a gene. This CDR3 comprises 14 residues. CDR3 loop: CASSAASGSYEQYF. CDR3 DNA: TGTGCCAGCAGTGCTGCCAGCGGGAGTTACGAGCAGTACTTC.

This chain uses TRBV20-1 with TRBJ2-5; 11 positions agree with TRBD2. Trimming at V came to 5 bases and at J to 4 bases, leaving 3 bases not matched to a gene. The CDR3 length is 13 residues. Germline CDR1 and CDR2: DFQATT and SNEGSKA (reference sequence). The CDR3 loop reads CSARTSGLETQYF. CDR3 nucleotide sequence: TGCAGTGCTCGGACTAGCGGGTTAGAGACCCAGTACTTC.

This clonotype was picked up many times. This rearrangement joins TRBV18 to TRBJ2-7; TRBD1 matches at 10 bases. Trimming at V came to 6 bases and at J to 5 bases, leaving 4 bases not matched to a gene. The CDR3 contains 13 residues. Looked up from germline, CDR1 is KGHSH and CDR2 is LQKENI. The CDR3 reads CASSAGTGDEQYF. The CDR3 bases are TGTGCCAGCTCGGCCGGGACAGGGGACGAGCAGTACTTC.

Concerning this clonotype itself: A read error is possible here, since a much larger clone lies one base away. The chain carries TRBV30 and TRBJ2-1; D is uncertain. The CDR3 covers 15 residues. The V end was cut by 0 bases, the J end by 2 bases, with 11 bases between. Per germline, CDR1 GTSNPN and CDR2 SVGIG (reference sequence). The CDR3 DNA reads as TGTGCCTGGAGTGTACCCGGGTTGCCCTACAATGAGCAGTTCTTC. Protein product: CAWSVPGLPYNEQFF. The full variable domain, its missing parts supplied by reference TRBV30 and TRBJ2-1, is SQTIHQWPATLVQPVGSPLSLECTVEGTSNPNLYWYRQAAGRGLQLLFYSVGIGQISSEVPQNLSASRPQDRQFILSSKKLLLSDSGFYLCAWSVPGLPYNEQFFGPGTRLTVL.

This clonotype was counted a few times. This chain connects TRBV5-6 to TRBJ2-2; D is undetermined. The CDR3 length is 13 residues. Germline loops: CDR1 SGHDT, CDR2 YYEEEE. The V and J ends lost 5 bases and 5 bases respectively, with 10 bases between them. CDR3 sequence: CASRQTRTGELFF. The DNA for the CDR3 is TGTGCCAGCAGACAAACCAGAACCGGGGAGCTGTTTTTT.

There are many counts of this clonotype. This may be a read error: a much more frequent sequence differs by one nucleotide. The chain links TRBV9 to TRBJ2-7; TRBD1 matches at 8 bases. The CDR3 length is 16 residues. Per germline, CDR1 SGDLS and CDR2 YYNGEE. CDR3 nucleotides: TGTGCCAGCAGCGTAGGGAGAACGACAGGGGTCTACGCGCAGTACTTC. Its translation: CASSVGRTTGVYAQYF.

This clonotype has ten or more counts. This may come from a read error, since a much larger clone is one base off. The gene calls are TRBV6-5 and TRBJ1-2; D not resolved. CDR1 and CDR2 (germline): MNHEY, SVGAGI. The CDR3 extends over 9 amino acids. CDR3 nucleotide sequence: TGTGCCAGTGGGCCAGGACCGCTCTTC. Its translation: CASGPGPLF.

The J gene is TRBJ1-3, the V gene TRBV5-5; the match to TRBD1 covers 9 bases. The CDR3 length is 16 residues. The ends lost 4 bases at V and 0 bases at J; junction bases unmatched: 5. From germline, CDR1 is SGHKS and CDR2 YYEKEE (reference sequence). The CDR3 DNA reads as TGTGCCAGCAGCGGGGACAGGGCCCTCTCTGGAAACACCATATATTTT. Translating gives CASSGDRALSGNTIYF. The variable domain in full, with the rest retrieved from reference TRBV5-5 and TRBJ1-3, is DAGVTQSPTHLIKTRGQQVTLRCSPISGHKSVSWYQQVLGQGPQFIFQYYEKEERGRGNFPDRFSARQFPNYSSELNVNALLLGDSALYLCASSGDRALSGNTIYFGEGSWLTVV.

This clonotype was seen repeatedly, ten times or more. The rearrangement joins TRBV14 to TRBJ2-7; D possibly uses TRBD1 or TRBD2 (5 bases each). Per germline, CDR1 SGHDN and CDR2 FVKESK. This CDR3 comprises 14 residues. With 1 base removed from V and 4 bases from J, the gap between germline ends came to 11 bases. CDR3 DNA: TGTGCCAGCAGCCAAGGGTCTGGGGGATACGAGCAGTACTTC. It translates to CASSQGSGGYEQYF.

This clonotype was seen a handful of times. CDR3 DNA sequence: TGTGCCAGCAGCCAAGACAACAGGAACACTGAAGCTTTCTTT. Amino acid sequence: CASSQDNRNTEAFF. The rearrangement uses TRBV3-1 and TRBJ1-1; D uncertain. Trimming removed 0 bases from V and 1 base from J, with 6 bases in between. CDR1 and CDR2 from the germline V gene are LGHDT and YNNKEL (reference sequence). CDR3 length equals 14 residues.

This sequence joins TRBV5-1 and TRBJ1-4; no clear D gene. Trimming pared 1 base from V and 7 bases from J, leaving 8 bases between. Germline CDR1 and CDR2: SGHRS and YFSETQ. The CDR3 is 13 residues long. The CDR3 DNA reads TGCGCCAGCAGCTTGACCACGGGTGAAAAACTGTTTTTT. Protein sequence: CASSLTTGEKLFF.

This chain joins TRBV10-3 and TRBJ2-1; weak D call: TRBD2 (5 bases). V lost 3 bases and J lost 15, with 12 bases in between. The CDR3 runs to 11 residues. Germline lookup yields CDR1 ENHRY and CDR2 SYGVKD. The CDR3 spells CAISEGGVRFF. In DNA, the CDR3 is TGTGCCATCAGTGAAGGAGGCGTACGGTTCTTC.

The chain is built from TRBV20-1 and TRBJ1-2, with TRBD1 matching over 8 bases. With 3 bases clipped from V and 8 bases from J, the junction kept 11 bases outside the gene matches. The CDR3 is 14 residues long. The germline gives CDR1 DFQATT, CDR2 SNEGSKA (reference sequence). Here the CDR3 reads CSASVEVTGVGYTF. The DNA for the CDR3 is TGCAGTGCTAGTGTTGAGGTGACAGGGGTAGGCTACACCTTC.

This chain uses TRBV6-6 with TRBJ2-7, with TRBD2 as a possible D gene (6 bases). The CDR3 sequence is 16 residues long. Trimming shortened V by 2 bases and J by 5 bases, and 19 bases separated the two germline ends. The germline gives CDR1 MNHNY, CDR2 SVGAGI (reference sequence). The CDR3 nucleotides are TGTGCCAGCAGTTACGAGGGGTGGGGCGGGAACGACGAGCAGTACTTC. Amino acids: CASSYEGWGGNDEQYF.

Regarding this clonotype: This clone may be a read error of a much larger clone one base away. The conserved closing phenylalanine or tryptophan is absent in this CDR3, likely reflecting a read error. This chain links TRBV7-9 with TRBJ2-3; D is possibly TRBD1 (6 bases). Per germline, CDR1 SEHNR and CDR2 FQNEAQ (reference sequence). This CDR3 is built from 18 residues. CDR3 amino acids: CASSLALRTVSSTHTQYL. The CDR3 bases are TGTGCCAGCAGCTTAGCCCTCAGGACAGTTTCTAGCACACATACGCAGTATCTT.

The genes are TRBV5-1 and TRBJ1-1; no firm D call. This CDR3 spans 15 amino acids. Germline assignment: CDR1 SGHRS and CDR2 YFSETQ. The V gene lost 0 bases and the J gene lost 5 bases, with 14 bases spanning the gap. This CDR3 is CASSLVRGGFTEAFF. CDR3 bases: TGCGCCAGCAGCTTGGTCCGGGGTGGGTTTACTGAAGCTTTCTTT.

Many counts were recorded for this clonotype. This rearrangement joins TRBV20-1 to TRBJ2-1, with a tentative D call TRBD2 (6 bases). The CDR3 sequence is 14 residues long. Trimming took off 3 bases at V and 2 bases at J, with 11 bases between the two ends. Germline V gene lookup returns CDR1 DFQATT and CDR2 SNEGSKA (reference sequence). CDR3 bases: TGCAGTGCTAGTGATAGCGGAACCTACAATGAGCAGTTCTTC. This translates into CSASDSGTYNEQFF.

This clonotype was observed a few times. The V and J genes are TRBV19 and TRBJ2-7; D is ambiguous. Between the trimmed V and J ends, which lost 1 base and 3 bases, there was a span of 16 bases. In germline, CDR1 is LNHDA, CDR2 SQIVND (reference sequence). CDR3 length: 16 residues. CDR3 sequence: CASSIAPKGILYEQYF. DNA of the CDR3: TGTGCCAGTAGTATAGCTCCTAAGGGAATACTCTACGAGCAGTACTTC.

Only a few counts were recorded for this clonotype. The final CDR3 position lacks the conserved phenylalanine or tryptophan, pointing to a likely read error. The DNA is left out, because the CDR3 cannot be placed on it with certainty; the CDR3 is given as TCRdb lists it. The gene calls are TRBV9 and TRBJ1-2. Germline CDR1 and CDR2: SGDLS and YYNGEE. Inclusive of both ends, the CDR3 amounts to 8 amino acids. This CDR3 is CASSVPDG.

This clonotype was recorded at least ten times. This chain uses TRBV19 with TRBJ2-7, with D perhaps matching TRBD2 (6 bases). The CDR3 runs to 15 residues. V dropped 5 bases and J dropped 3 bases, with 17 bases sitting between them. Germline values: CDR1 LNHDA, CDR2 SQIVND (reference sequence). The DNA for the CDR3 is TGTGCCAGTAGTCCCGGGCAGGGAGGCTTCTACGAGCAGTACTTC. Protein sequence: CASSPGQGGFYEQYF. Together with reference TRBV19 and TRBJ2-7, the CDR3 gives the full variable domain: DGGITQSPKYLFRKEGQNVTLSCEQNLNHDAMYWYRQDPGQGLRLIYYSQIVNDFQKGDIAEGYSVSREKKESFPLTVTSAQKNPTAFYLCASSPGQGGFYEQYFGPGTRLTVT.

This clonotype was seen many times. The chain recombines TRBV6-5 with TRBJ1-6; perhaps TRBD1 as D (5 bases). The CDR3 sequence is 15 residues long. V was shortened by 0 bases and J by 10 bases, with 13 bases between the two germline ends. Per the germline V gene, CDR1 is MNHEY and CDR2 is SVGAGI. The CDR3 DNA is TGTGCCAGCAGTTACTCATGGGGCCCGGAGTCACCCCTCCACTTT. This codes for CASSYSWGPESPLHF.